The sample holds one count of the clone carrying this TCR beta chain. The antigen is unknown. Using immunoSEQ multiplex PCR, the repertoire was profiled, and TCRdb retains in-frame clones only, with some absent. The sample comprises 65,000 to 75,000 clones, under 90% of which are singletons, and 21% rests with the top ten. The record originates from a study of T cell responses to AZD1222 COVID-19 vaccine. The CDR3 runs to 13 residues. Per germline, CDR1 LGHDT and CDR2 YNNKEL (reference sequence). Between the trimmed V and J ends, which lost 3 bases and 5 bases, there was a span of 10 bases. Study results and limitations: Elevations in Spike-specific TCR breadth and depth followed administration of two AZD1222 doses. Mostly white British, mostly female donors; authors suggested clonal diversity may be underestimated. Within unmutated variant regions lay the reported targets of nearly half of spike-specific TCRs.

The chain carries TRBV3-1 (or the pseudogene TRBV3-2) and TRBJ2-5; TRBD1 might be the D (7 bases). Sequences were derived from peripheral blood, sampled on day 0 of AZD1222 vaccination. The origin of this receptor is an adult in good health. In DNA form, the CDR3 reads TGTGCCAGCAGCCAGTCAGGGGGGGAGACCCAGTACTTC. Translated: CASSQSGGETQYF.